The 2 T cell receptor beta chains below all came from one sample that was sequenced in a study of STAT5B mutations in CD4+ large granular lymphocyte leukemia. Measured with immunoSEQ multiplex PCR; TCRdb has only the in-frame clones, and not every one. Of about 36,000 clones in the sample, about four fifths were seen once. Sequenced: CD4+ T cells from blood buffy coats. The receptors derive from a human donor in good health.

This chain links TRBV10-3 with TRBJ1-4, with D uncertain. Trimming took off 3 bases at V and 8 bases at J, with 13 bases between the two ends. The CDR3 spans 14 residues. Germline V lookup: CDR1 ENHRY, CDR2 SYGVKD. CDR3 nucleotides: TGTGCCATCAGTGACCCCGTGGCCGGAGAAAAACTGTTTTTT. It encodes CAISDPVAGEKLFF.

The chain joins TRBV5-4 to TRBJ1-4; weak D call: TRBD1 (6 bases). The CDR3 length is 15 residues. Germline V gives CDR1 SGHNT, CDR2 YYREEE (reference sequence). Trimming took off 4 bases at V and 8 bases at J, with 18 bases between the two ends. The CDR3 sequence is CASSDQQGSGEKLFF. The CDR3 coding sequence is TGTGCCAGCAGCGACCAACAGGGTTCTGGCGAAAAACTGTTTTTT.